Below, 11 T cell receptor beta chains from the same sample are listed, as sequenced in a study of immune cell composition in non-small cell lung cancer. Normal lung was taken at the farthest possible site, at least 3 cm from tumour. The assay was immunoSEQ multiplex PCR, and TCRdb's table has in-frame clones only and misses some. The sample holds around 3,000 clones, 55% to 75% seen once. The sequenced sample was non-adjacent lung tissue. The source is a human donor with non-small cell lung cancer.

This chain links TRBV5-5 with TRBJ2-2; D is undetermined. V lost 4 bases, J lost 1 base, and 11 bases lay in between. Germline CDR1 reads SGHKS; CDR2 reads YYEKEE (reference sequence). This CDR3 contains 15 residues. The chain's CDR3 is CASSPWQMNTGELFF. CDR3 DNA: TGTGCCAGCAGCCCGTGGCAGATGAACACCGGGGAGCTGTTTTTT. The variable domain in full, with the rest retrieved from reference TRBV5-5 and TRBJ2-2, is DAGVTQSPTHLIKTRGQQVTLRCSPISGHKSVSWYQQVLGQGPQFIFQYYEKEERGRGNFPDRFSARQFPNYSSELNVNALLLGDSALYLCASSPWQMNTGELFFGEGSRLTVL.

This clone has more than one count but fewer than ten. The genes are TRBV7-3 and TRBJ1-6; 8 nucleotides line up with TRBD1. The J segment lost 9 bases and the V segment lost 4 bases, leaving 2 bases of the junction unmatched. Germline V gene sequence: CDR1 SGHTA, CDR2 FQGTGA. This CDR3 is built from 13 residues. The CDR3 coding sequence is TGTGCCAGCAGCTCGACAGGGGCTTCACCCCTCCACTTT. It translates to CASSSTGASPLHF.

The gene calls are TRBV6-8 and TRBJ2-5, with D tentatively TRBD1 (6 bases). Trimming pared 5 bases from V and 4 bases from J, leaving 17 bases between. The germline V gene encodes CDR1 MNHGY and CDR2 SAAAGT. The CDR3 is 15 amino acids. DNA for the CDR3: TGTGCCAGCAGTCGACACGAGCGACAGGCAGAGACCCAGTACTTC. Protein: CASSRHERQAETQYF.

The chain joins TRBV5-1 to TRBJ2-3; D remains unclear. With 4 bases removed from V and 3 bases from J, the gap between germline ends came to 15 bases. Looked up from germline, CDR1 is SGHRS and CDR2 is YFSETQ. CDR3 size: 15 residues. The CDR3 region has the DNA TGCGCCAGCAGCCCTACCTTTCCTAGTACAGATACGCAGTATTTT. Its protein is CASSPTFPSTDTQYF.

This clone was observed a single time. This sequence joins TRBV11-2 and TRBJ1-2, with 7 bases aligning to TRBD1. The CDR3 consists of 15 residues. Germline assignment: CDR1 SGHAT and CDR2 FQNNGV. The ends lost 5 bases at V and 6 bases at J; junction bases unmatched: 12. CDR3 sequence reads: CASSQGAGGPNGYTF. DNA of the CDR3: TGTGCCAGCAGCCAAGGGGCAGGGGGGCCTAATGGCTACACCTTC.

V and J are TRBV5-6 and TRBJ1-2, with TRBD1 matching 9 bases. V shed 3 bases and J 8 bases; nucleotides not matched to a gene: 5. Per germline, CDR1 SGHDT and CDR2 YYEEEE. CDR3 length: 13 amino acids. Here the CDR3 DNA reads TGTGCCAGCAGCTCGACAGGGGGACGGGGCTACACCTTC. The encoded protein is CASSSTGGRGYTF.

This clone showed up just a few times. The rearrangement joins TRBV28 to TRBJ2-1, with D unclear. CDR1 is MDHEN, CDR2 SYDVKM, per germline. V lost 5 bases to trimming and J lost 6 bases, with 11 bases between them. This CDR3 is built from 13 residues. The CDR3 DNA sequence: TGTGCCAGCAGTCAACGGGTTGTCAATGAGCAGTTCTTC. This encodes CASSQRVVNEQFF.

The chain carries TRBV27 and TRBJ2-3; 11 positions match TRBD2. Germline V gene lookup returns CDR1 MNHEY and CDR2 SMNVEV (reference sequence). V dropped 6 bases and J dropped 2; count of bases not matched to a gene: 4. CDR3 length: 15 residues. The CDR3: CASSPSGGYTDTQYF. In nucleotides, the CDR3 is TGTGCCAGCAGCCCTAGCGGGGGGTACACAGATACGCAGTATTTT.

The CDR3 region is CASSVQGVIAKNIQYF. The CDR3 DNA sequence: TGTGCCAGCAGCGTGCAGGGGGTAATAGCCAAAAACATTCAGTACTTC. This rearrangement joins TRBV5-4 to TRBJ2-4; TRBD1 matches 7 bases. The length of the CDR3 is 16 residues. Germline V gives CDR1 SGHNT, CDR2 YYREEE (reference sequence). V lost 4 bases, J lost 0 bases, and 7 bases stayed unmatched.

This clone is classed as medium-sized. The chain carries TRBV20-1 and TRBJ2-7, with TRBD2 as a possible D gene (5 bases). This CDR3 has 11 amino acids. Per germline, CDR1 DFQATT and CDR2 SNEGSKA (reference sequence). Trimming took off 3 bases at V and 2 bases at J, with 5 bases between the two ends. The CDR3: CSASGTYEQYF. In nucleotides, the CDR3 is TGCAGTGCTAGCGGGACCTACGAGCAGTACTTC.

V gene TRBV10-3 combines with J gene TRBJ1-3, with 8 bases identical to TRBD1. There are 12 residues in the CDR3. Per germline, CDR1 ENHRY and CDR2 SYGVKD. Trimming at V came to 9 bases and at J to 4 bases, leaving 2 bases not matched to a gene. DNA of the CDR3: TGTGCCATGGGGACAGGCGGAAACACCATATATTTT. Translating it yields CAMGTGGNTIYF.